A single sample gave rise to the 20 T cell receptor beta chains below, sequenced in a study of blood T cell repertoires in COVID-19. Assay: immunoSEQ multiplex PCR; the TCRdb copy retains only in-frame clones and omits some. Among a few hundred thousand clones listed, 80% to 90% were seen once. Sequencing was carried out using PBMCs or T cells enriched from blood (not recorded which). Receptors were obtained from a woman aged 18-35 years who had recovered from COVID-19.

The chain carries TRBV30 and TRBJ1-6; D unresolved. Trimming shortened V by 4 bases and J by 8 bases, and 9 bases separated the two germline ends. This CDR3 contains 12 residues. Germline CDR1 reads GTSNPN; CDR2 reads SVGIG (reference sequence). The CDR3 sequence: CAWNPGDSPLHF. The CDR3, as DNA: TGTGCCTGGAATCCGGGAGATTCACCCCTCCACTTT.

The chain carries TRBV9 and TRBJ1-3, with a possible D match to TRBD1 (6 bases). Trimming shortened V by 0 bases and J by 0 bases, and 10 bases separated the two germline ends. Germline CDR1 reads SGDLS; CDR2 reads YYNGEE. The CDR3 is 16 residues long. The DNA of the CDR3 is TGTGCCAGCAGCGTAGAAGGGGGAAGCTCTGGAAACACCATATATTTT. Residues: CASSVEGGSSGNTIYF. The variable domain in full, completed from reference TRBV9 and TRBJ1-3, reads DSGVTQTPKHLITATGQRVTLRCSPRSGDLSVYWYQQSLDQGLQFLIQYYNGEERAKGNILERFSAQQFPDLHSELNLSSLELGDSALYFCASSVEGGSSGNTIYFGEGSWLTVV.

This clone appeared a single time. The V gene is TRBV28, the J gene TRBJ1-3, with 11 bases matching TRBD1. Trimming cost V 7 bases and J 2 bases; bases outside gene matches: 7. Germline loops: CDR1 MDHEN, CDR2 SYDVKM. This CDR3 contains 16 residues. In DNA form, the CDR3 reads TGTGCCAGCACAGGAGGACAGGGGGCCGCTGGAAACACCATATATTTT. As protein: CASTGGQGAAGNTIYF. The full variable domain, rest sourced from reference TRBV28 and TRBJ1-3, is DVKVTQSSRYLVKRTGEKVFLECVQDMDHENMFWYRQDPGLGLRLIYFSYDVKMKEKGDIPEGYSVSREKKERFSLILESASTNQTSMYLCASTGGQGAAGNTIYFGEGSWLTVV.

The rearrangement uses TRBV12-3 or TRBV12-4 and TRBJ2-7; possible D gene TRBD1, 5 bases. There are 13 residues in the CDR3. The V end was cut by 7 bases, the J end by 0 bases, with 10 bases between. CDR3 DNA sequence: TGTGCCAGCACCATCGACAGCTCCTACGAGCAGTACTTC. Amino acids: CASTIDSSYEQYF.

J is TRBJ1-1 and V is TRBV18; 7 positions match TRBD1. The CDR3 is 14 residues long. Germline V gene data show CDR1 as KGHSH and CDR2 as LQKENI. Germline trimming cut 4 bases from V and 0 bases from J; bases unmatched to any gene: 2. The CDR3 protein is CASSLDRVNTEAFF. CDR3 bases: TGTGCCAGCTCACTCGACAGGGTGAACACTGAAGCTTTCTTT.

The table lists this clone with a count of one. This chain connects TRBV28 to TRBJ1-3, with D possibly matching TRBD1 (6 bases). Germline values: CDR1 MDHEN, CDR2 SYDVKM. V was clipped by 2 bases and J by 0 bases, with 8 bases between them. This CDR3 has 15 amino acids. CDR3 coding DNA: TGTGCCAGCAGTTTAGGACAGTTCTCTGGAAACACCATATATTTT. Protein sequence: CASSLGQFSGNTIYF.

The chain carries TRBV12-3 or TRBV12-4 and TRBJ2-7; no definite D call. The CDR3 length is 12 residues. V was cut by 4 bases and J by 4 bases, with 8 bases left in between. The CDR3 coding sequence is TGTGCCAGCAGTTCCGGTCTGTACGAGCAGTACTTC. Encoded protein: CASSSGLYEQYF.

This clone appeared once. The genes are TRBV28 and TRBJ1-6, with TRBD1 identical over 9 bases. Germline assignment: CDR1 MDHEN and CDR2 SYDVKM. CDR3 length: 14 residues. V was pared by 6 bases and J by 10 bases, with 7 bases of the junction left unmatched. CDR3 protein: CASRTGQGTSPLHF. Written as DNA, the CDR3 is TGTGCCAGCAGGACGGGACAGGGCACCTCACCCCTCCACTTT. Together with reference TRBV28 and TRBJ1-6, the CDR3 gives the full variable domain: DVKVTQSSRYLVKRTGEKVFLECVQDMDHENMFWYRQDPGLGLRLIYFSYDVKMKEKGDIPEGYSVSREKKERFSLILESASTNQTSMYLCASRTGQGTSPLHFGNGTRLTVT.

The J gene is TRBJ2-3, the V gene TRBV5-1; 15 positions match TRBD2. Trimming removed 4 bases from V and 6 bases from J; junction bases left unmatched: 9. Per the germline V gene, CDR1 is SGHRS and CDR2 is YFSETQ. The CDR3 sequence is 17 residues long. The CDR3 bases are TGCGCCAGCAGCGGGGGACTAGCGGGGGGCCCCGTGGATACGCAGTATTTT. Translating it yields CASSGGLAGGPVDTQYF.

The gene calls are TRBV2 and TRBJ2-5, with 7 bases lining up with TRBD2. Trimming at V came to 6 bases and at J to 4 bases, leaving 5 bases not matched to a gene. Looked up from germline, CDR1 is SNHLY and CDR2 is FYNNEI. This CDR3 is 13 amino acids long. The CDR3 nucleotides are TGTGCCAGCAGAAGGGACTACGGAGAGACCCAGTACTTC. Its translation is CASRRDYGETQYF.

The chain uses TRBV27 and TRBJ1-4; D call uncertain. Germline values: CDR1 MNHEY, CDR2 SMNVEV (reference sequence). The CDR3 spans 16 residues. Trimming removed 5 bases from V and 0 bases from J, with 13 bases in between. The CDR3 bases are TGTGCCAGCAGTGCCTCCCCACTGGCAACTAATGAAAAACTGTTTTTT. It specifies CASSASPLATNEKLFF.

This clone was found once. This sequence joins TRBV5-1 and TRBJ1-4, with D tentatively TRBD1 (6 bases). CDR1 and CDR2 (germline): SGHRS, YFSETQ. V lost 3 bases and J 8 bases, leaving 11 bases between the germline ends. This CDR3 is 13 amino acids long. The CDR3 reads CASSWGTQEKLFF. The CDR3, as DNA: TGCGCCAGCAGCTGGGGGACACAAGAAAAACTGTTTTTT.

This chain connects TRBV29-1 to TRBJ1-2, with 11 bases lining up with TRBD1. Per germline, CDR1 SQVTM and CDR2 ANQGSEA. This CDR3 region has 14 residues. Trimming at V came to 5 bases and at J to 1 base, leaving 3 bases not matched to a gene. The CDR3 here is CSVTGTGGNYGYTF. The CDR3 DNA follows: TGCAGCGTTACCGGGACAGGGGGTAACTATGGCTACACCTTC.

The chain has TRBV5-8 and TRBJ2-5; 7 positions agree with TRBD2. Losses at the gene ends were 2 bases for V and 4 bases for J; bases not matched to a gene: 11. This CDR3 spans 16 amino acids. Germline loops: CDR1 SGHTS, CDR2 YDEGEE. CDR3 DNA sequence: TGTGCCAGCAGCTTAAACAGCGGGGCGGTCGTAGAGACCCAGTACTTC. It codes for CASSLNSGAVVETQYF.

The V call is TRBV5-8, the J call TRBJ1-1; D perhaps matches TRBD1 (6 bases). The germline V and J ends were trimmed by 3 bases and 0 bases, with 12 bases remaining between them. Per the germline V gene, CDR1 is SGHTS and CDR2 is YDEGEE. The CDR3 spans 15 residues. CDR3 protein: CASSSRGRMNTEAFF. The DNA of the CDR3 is TGTGCCAGCAGCTCCAGGGGACGCATGAACACTGAAGCTTTCTTT.

CDR3 sequence reads: CASSQPGQGRFKQYF. CDR3 nucleotides: TGTGCCAGCAGCCAACCGGGACAGGGCCGGTTCAAGCAGTACTTC. The rearrangement links TRBV5-4 to TRBJ2-7; 9 bases map to TRBD1. The V gene end was trimmed by 4 bases and the J gene end by 8 bases; junction bases not matched to a gene: 13. The germline V gene encodes CDR1 SGHNT and CDR2 YYREEE (reference sequence). CDR3 length: 15 amino acids.

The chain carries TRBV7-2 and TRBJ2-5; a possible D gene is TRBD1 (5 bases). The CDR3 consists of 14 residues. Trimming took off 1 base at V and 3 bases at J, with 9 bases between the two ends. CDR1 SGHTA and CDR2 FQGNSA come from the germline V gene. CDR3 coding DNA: TGTGCCAGCAGCTTAGGGACATGGAAAGAGACCCAGTACTTC. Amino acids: CASSLGTWKETQYF. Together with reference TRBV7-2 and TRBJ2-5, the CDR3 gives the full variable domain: GAGVSQSPSNKVTEKGKDVELRCDPISGHTALYWYRQSLGQGLEFLIYFQGNSAPDKSGLPSDRFSAERTGGSVSTLTIQRTQQEDSAVYLCASSLGTWKETQYFGPGTRLLVL.

CDR3 coding DNA: TGCGCCAGCAGCCAAGTCGCAGGGTTGAACACTGAAGCTTTCTTT. Amino acids: CASSQVAGLNTEAFF. The V gene is TRBV4-1, the J gene TRBJ1-1; perhaps TRBD1 as D (5 bases). Trimming took 1 base from V and 0 from J, leaving 9 bases between them. There are 15 residues in the CDR3. Germline values: CDR1 MGHRA, CDR2 YSYEKL.

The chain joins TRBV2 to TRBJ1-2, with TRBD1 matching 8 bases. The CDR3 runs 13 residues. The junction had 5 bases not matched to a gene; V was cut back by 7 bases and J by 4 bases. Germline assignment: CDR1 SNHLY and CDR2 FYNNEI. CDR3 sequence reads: CASNIGTGYGYTF. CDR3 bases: TGTGCCAGCAATATCGGGACAGGCTATGGCTACACCTTC.

CDR3 sequence reads: CSSGQGYGEQYF. The CDR3 coding sequence is TGCAGCTCCGGACAGGGTTATGGGGAGCAGTACTTC. V usage is TRBV29-1 and J usage is TRBJ2-7, with 8 bases lining up with TRBD1. The CDR3 is 12 residues long. V was pared by 8 bases and J by 7 bases, with 10 bases of the junction left unmatched. In germline, CDR1 is SQVTM, CDR2 ANQGSEA.